A single sample is the source of the 25 T cell receptor beta chains below, sequenced in a study of T cells in Graves' hyperthyroidism and ophthalmopathy. The investigators amplified TCR beta CDR3 regions from RNA transcripts. Primed by the HTBI set, a first-round RT-PCR was run on the TCR CDR3. One entry per CDR3 protein, called by TCRdb with MiXCR from the multiplex PCR reads. This table has approximately 380,000 distinct CDR3 sequences, roughly an eighth appearing once. Sequencing was done on a sample of blood. The receptors come from a man aged 50 or older with Graves' ophthalmopathy.

In this sample, this clonotype turned up many times. The rearrangement uses TRBV3-1 and TRBJ1-5; D unclear. Per germline, CDR1 LGHDT and CDR2 YNNKEL (reference sequence). CDR3 length: 13 amino acids. V was trimmed by 8 bases and J by 2 bases, leaving 10 bases between them. The CDR3 region is CASSGSRNQPQHF. The DNA of the CDR3 is TGTGCCAGCTCAGGCAGCCGCAATCAGCCCCAGCATTTT.

Many counts were recorded for this clonotype. The chain joins TRBV6-1 to TRBJ1-1, with 7 bases aligning to TRBD1. With V trimmed by 6 bases and J by 4 bases, 11 bases remained unmatched. CDR1 and CDR2 (germline): MNHNS, SASEGT. The CDR3 covers 15 residues. The CDR3 loop reads CASRNNPTGSTEAFF. The CDR3 coding sequence is TGTGCCAGCAGGAACAATCCGACAGGGAGCACTGAAGCTTTCTTT.

At least ten counts were recorded for this clonotype. The J gene is TRBJ2-7, the V gene TRBV12-3 or TRBV12-4; tentative D call: TRBD2 (6 bases). This CDR3 has 17 residues. Between the trimmed V and J ends, which lost 0 bases and 3 bases, there was a span of 18 bases. The CDR3 loop reads CASSLAQGGDRGYEQYF. The CDR3 coding sequence is TGTGCCAGCAGTTTAGCGCAGGGCGGGGATAGGGGCTACGAGCAGTACTTC.

This clonotype was detected a few times. The chain couples TRBV10-3 to TRBJ2-1, with D hard to call. The CDR3 contains 15 residues. V shed 0 bases and J shed 7 bases, with 13 bases lying between them. The V gene's germline CDR1 is ENHRY and CDR2 SYGVKD. The CDR3 spells CAISESTSLINEQFF. CDR3 in DNA: TGTGCCATCAGTGAGTCGACCAGCCTGATAAATGAGCAGTTCTTC.

This clonotype was seen only once. A read error may be the cause here, since a much bigger clone is one base away. The chain couples TRBV7-8 to TRBJ2-7, with 11 nucleotides matching TRBD2. The CDR3 sequence is 14 residues long. Germline V gene data show CDR1 as SGHVS and CDR2 as FQNEAQ. Trimming took 4 bases from V and 6 from J; bases not matched to a gene: 5. The CDR3 nucleotides read TGTGCCAGCAGCTCCGTAGCGGGAGGGAGCGAGCAGTACTTC. It specifies CASSSVAGGSEQYF.

The chain couples TRBV12-3 or TRBV12-4 to TRBJ2-1, with D perhaps TRBD1 (5 bases). The length of the CDR3 is 15 residues. Trimming took off 5 bases at V and 0 bases at J, with 11 bases between the two ends. The CDR3 here is CASSPRQSSYNEQFF. In DNA form, the CDR3 reads TGTGCCAGCAGTCCCAGACAGAGCTCCTACAATGAGCAGTTCTTC.

This clonotype was picked up one time. This may come from a read error, since a much larger clone is one base off. The chain joins TRBV29-1 to TRBJ1-1; D remains unclear. The CDR3 has 15 amino acids. Germline CDR1 SQVTM, CDR2 ANQGSEA. The CDR3 protein is CSVEAPIGLNTEALF. The CDR3 coding sequence is TGCAGCGTTGAAGCCCCGATTGGCTTGAACACTGAAGCTTTATTT.

This clonotype was seen repeatedly, ten times or more. J is TRBJ2-3 and V is TRBV6-5, with 7 bases matching TRBD2. The length of the CDR3 is 17 residues. The trim removed 2 bases at V and 5 bases at J, leaving 13 bases unmatched. CDR1 is MNHEY, CDR2 SVGAGI, per germline. This CDR3 reads CASSYGSGLGGGDTQYF. In nucleotides, the CDR3 is TGTGCCAGCAGTTACGGATCCGGCCTGGGGGGGGGAGATACGCAGTATTTT.

Regarding this clonotype: Just one base apart from a much larger clone, this may be a read error. The V gene is TRBV9, the J gene TRBJ1-1; a possible D gene is TRBD1 (5 bases). The V gene lost 0 bases and the J gene lost 4 bases, with 10 bases spanning the gap. Germline lookup yields CDR1 SGDLS and CDR2 YYNGEE. The CDR3 consists of 14 residues. The CDR3, as DNA: TGTGCCAGCAGCGTAGGACAGAGAATCACTGAAGCTTTCTTT. It translates to CASSVGQRITEAFF.

This clonotype was seen at least ten times. The chain uses TRBV20-1 and TRBJ2-7; 8 bases match TRBD1. CDR1 DFQATT and CDR2 SNEGSKA come from the germline V gene (reference sequence). This CDR3 contains 13 residues. Trimming at V came to 5 bases and at J to 6 bases, leaving 9 bases not matched to a gene. The CDR3 DNA follows: TGCAGTGCTCCGACAGGGGCGTCTCGCGAGCAGTACTTC. It specifies CSAPTGASREQYF.

J is TRBJ2-5 and V is TRBV7-2; no definite D call. CDR1 SGHTA and CDR2 FQGNSA come from the germline V gene. The CDR3 sequence is 14 residues long. The V gene lost 3 bases and the J gene lost 5 bases, with 13 bases spanning the gap. The CDR3 here is CASSFGRTPETQYF. In nucleotides, the CDR3 is TGTGCCAGCAGCTTTGGAAGGACCCCCGAGACCCAGTACTTC.

The gene calls are TRBV6-5 and TRBJ1-2, with D unresolved. In germline, CDR1 is MNHEY, CDR2 SVGAGI. The CDR3 is 13 residues long. Trimming left V 2 bases short and J 4 bases short, with 8 bases between. CDR3 coding DNA: TGTGCCAGCAGTTACCTAGCGACCTATGGCTACACCTTC. Protein product: CASSYLATYGYTF.

This clonotype showed up many times. The rearrangement uses TRBV12-3 or TRBV12-4 and TRBJ1-6; D possibly corresponds to TRBD1 (5 bases). CDR3 length: 15 amino acids. Trimming cost V 6 bases and J 11 bases, with 20 bases left between them. The CDR3 reads CASRQTAAGIAPLHF. As DNA, the CDR3 is TGTGCCAGCAGACAGACAGCGGCCGGGATAGCACCCCTCCACTTT.

As for this clonotype: No conserved phenylalanine or tryptophan ends this CDR3, so it is likely a read error. The gene calls are TRBV5-1 and TRBJ2-2; unclear D gene. The CDR3 extends over 16 amino acids. V lost 4 bases, J lost 0 bases, and 13 bases lay in between. CDR1 is SGHRS, CDR2 YFSETQ, per germline. The CDR3 DNA is TGCGCCAGCAGCCTCGGTTACCAGGCGAACACCGGGGAGCTGTTTCTT. This encodes CASSLGYQANTGELFL.

This clonotype was found a few times. The J gene is TRBJ1-3, the V gene TRBV6-1; D remains unclear. Germline V gives CDR1 MNHNS, CDR2 SASEGT. With 6 bases removed from V and 0 bases from J, the gap between germline ends came to 9 bases. This CDR3 has 14 amino acids. The CDR3 region is CASRTTVSGNTIYF. In DNA, the CDR3 is TGTGCCAGCAGAACTACAGTCTCTGGAAACACCATATATTTT.

As regards this clonotype: A read error may account for a junction end that differs from germline. The chain has TRBV27 and TRBJ2-7; tentatively, D is TRBD1 (5 bases). The CDR3 has 13 residues. Germline V gene sequence: CDR1 MNHEY, CDR2 SMNVEV (reference sequence). CDR3 loop: CASSYRLAYEQYF. The CDR3 DNA reads TGTGCCAGCAGTTACAGGTTAGCCTACGAACAGTACTTC.

V gene TRBV20-1 combines with J gene TRBJ1-1; no definite D call. CDR3 length equals 13 residues. Germline CDR1 reads DFQATT; CDR2 reads SNEGSKA (reference sequence). Trimming shortened V by 2 bases and J by 4 bases, and 11 bases separated the two germline ends. The CDR3 coding sequence is TGCAGTGCTAGACCTTCATTGGTCACTGAAGCTTTCTTT. It codes for CSARPSLVTEAFF.

This clonotype was detected many times. The chain joins TRBV3-1 to TRBJ2-5, with D tentatively TRBD2 (5 bases). Germline-derived CDR1 and CDR2 are LGHDT and YNNKEL (reference sequence). The CDR3 is made up of 16 amino acids. The V and J ends lost 1 base and 2 bases respectively, with 14 bases between them. This CDR3 reads CASSQGSGMVQETQYF. CDR3 sequence (DNA): TGTGCCAGCAGCCAAGGTTCCGGGATGGTGCAAGAGACCCAGTACTTC.

This clonotype was detected a few times. V and J are TRBV6-2 or TRBV6-3 and TRBJ1-2, with unresolved D. V was trimmed by 6 bases and J by 0 bases, leaving 8 bases between them. Germline V gives CDR1 MNHEY, CDR2 SVGEGT. This CDR3 spans 13 amino acids. This chain's CDR3 is CASSVTANYGYTF. The DNA of the CDR3 is TGTGCCAGCAGCGTAACAGCTAACTATGGCTACACCTTC.

In this sample, this clonotype turned up a few times. DNA for the CDR3: TGTGCCACCAGCGTAGCGGGACCAGATACGCAGTATTTT. It encodes CATSVAGPDTQYF. The chain links TRBV24-1 to TRBJ2-3, with 8 bases lining up with TRBD2. The length of the CDR3 is 13 residues. The germline CDR1 and CDR2 sequences are KGHDR and SFDVKD. With 7 bases clipped from V and 4 bases from J, the junction kept 3 bases outside the gene matches.

Many counts were recorded for this clonotype. Written as DNA, the CDR3 is TGCGCCAGCAGCAAAGACAGAAATCAGCCCCAGCATTTT. Its translation is CASSKDRNQPQHF. The rearrangement uses TRBV5-1 and TRBJ1-5, with D perhaps TRBD1 (5 bases). This CDR3 comprises 13 residues. CDR1 SGHRS and CDR2 YFSETQ come from the germline V gene. Trimming left V 4 bases short and J 4 bases short, with 9 bases between. Complete variable domain (other parts from reference TRBV5-1 and TRBJ1-5): KAGVTQTPRYLIKTRGQQVTLSCSPISGHRSVSWYQQTPGQGLQFLFEYFSETQRNKGNFPGRFSGRQFSNSRSEMNVSTLELGDSALYLCASSKDRNQPQHFGDGTRLSIL.

This clonotype came up many times. This chain links TRBV7-9 with TRBJ2-7, with D maybe TRBD2 (6 bases). The V gene lost 4 bases and the J gene lost 4 bases, with 14 bases spanning the gap. Germline V lookup: CDR1 SEHNR, CDR2 FQNEAQ (reference sequence). This CDR3 comprises 14 residues. CDR3 sequence: CASSSGLEPYEQYF. In DNA, the CDR3 is TGTGCCAGCAGCTCGGGACTCGAACCTTACGAGCAGTACTTC.

Ten or more counts support this clonotype. The V call is TRBV27, the J call TRBJ1-1, with D possibly TRBD1 on 6 matching bases. The germline V and J ends were trimmed by 5 bases and 6 bases, with 13 bases remaining between them. Germline-derived CDR1 and CDR2 are MNHEY and SMNVEV (reference sequence). This CDR3 is 13 amino acids long. CDR3 region: CASSVSQGAEAFF. CDR3 sequence (DNA): TGTGCCAGCAGTGTTTCACAGGGCGCTGAAGCTTTCTTT.

This clonotype has at least ten counts. The chain carries TRBV5-1 and TRBJ1-1, with unresolved D. The CDR3 consists of 18 residues. Germline loops: CDR1 SGHRS, CDR2 YFSETQ. V gave up 1 base and J gave up 3 bases, with 22 bases separating them. CDR3 sequence: CASSLRFRAEKGDTEAFF. As DNA, the CDR3 is TGCGCCAGCAGCTTGCGTTTTAGGGCGGAGAAGGGCGACACTGAAGCTTTCTTT.

There are many counts of this clonotype. The genes are TRBV3-1 and TRBJ2-7; D gene ambiguous. Germline CDR1 is LGHDT and CDR2 is YNNKEL (reference sequence). CDR3 size: 14 residues. Trimming cost V 0 bases and J 0 bases, with 6 bases left between them. The CDR3 reads CASSQEESSYEQYF. The CDR3 nucleotides are TGTGCCAGCAGCCAAGAGGAAAGCTCCTACGAGCAGTACTTC.